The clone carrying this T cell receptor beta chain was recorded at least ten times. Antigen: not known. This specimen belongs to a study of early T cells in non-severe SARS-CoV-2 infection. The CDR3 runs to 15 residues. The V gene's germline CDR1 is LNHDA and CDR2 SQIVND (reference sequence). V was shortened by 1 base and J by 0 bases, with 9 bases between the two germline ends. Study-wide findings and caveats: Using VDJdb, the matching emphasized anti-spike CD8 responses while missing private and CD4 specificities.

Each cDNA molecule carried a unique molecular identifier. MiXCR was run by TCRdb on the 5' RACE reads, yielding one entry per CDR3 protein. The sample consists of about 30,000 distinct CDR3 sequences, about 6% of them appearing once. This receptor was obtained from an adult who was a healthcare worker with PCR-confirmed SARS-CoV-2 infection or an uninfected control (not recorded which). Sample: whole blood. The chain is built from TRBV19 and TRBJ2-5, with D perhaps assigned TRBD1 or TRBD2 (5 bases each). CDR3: CASSIGVGDQETQYF. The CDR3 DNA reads TGTGCCAGTAGTATAGGAGTGGGGGACCAAGAGACCCAGTACTTC.